This passage covers 19 T cell receptor beta chains from one sample sequenced in a study of cytomegalovirus exposure and HLA in healthy donors. It was with 60 Vbeta and 13 Jbeta primers that the PCR ran. Here immunoSEQ multiplex PCR was the method, and the copy in TCRdb shows in-frame clones only, minus some. The sample consists of approximately 100,000 clones, around 79% of them appearing once. The sequenced material came from PBMCs. The receptor set was obtained from a woman in her forties in good health and CMV-seronegative.

The V gene is TRBV7-2, the J gene TRBJ2-3, with D tentatively TRBD1 (5 bases). CDR1 is SGHTA and CDR2 is FQGNSA in the germline V gene. The germline V and J ends were trimmed by 5 bases and 1 base, with 16 bases remaining between them. The CDR3 sequence is 16 residues long. In nucleotides, the CDR3 is TGTGCCAGCAGCCTTCTTAGGGCAGGGCGCACAGATACGCAGTATTTT. It yields the protein CASSLLRAGRTDTQYF.

This clone was recorded once. As DNA, the CDR3 is TGTGCCAGCAGCCCCTACGGACTAGCGGACGAGACCCAGTACTTC. Translating it yields CASSPYGLADETQYF. This chain uses TRBV7-2 with TRBJ2-5; TRBD2 agrees at 10 bases. Per germline, CDR1 SGHTA and CDR2 FQGNSA. J lost 5 bases, V lost 5 bases, and 8 bases had no gene match. The CDR3 sequence is 15 residues long.

CDR3: CASSLGLAGSQETQYF. CDR3 nucleotides: TGTGCCAGCAGCTTGGGACTAGCGGGCTCTCAAGAGACCCAGTACTTC. The gene calls are TRBV11-2 and TRBJ2-5; TRBD2 matches at 12 bases. The CDR3 consists of 16 residues. CDR1 and CDR2 from the germline V gene are SGHAT and FQNNGV. Losses at the gene ends were 3 bases for V and 2 bases for J; bases not matched to a gene: 4. The complete variable domain, with remaining parts taken from reference TRBV11-2 and TRBJ2-5, reads EAGVAQSPRYKIIEKRQSVAFWCNPISGHATLYWYQQILGQGPKLLIQFQNNGVVDDSQLPKDRFSAERLKGVDSTLKIQPAKLEDSAVYLCASSLGLAGSQETQYFGPGTRLLVL.

The V call is TRBV6-1, the J call TRBJ2-2, with D maybe TRBD2 (5 bases). The germline V gene encodes CDR1 MNHNS and CDR2 SASEGT. This CDR3 contains 13 residues. Trimming cost V 6 bases and J 6 bases, with 11 bases left between them. The CDR3: CASRLGHAGELFF. The CDR3 DNA follows: TGTGCCAGCAGACTAGGGCATGCCGGGGAGCTGTTTTTT.

This clone was recorded only once. The CDR3 protein is CASSFTTGVSSYNEQFF. The CDR3 region has the DNA TGTGCCAGCAGTTTTACTACAGGGGTGAGCTCCTACAATGAGCAGTTCTTC. The chain uses TRBV28 and TRBJ2-1; 7 nucleotides match TRBD1. Per germline, CDR1 MDHEN and CDR2 SYDVKM. The CDR3 extends over 17 amino acids. V shed 3 bases and J 0 bases; nucleotides not matched to a gene: 8.

The V and J genes are TRBV11-2 and TRBJ2-5; 10 nucleotides align to TRBD2. Germline V gene sequence: CDR1 SGHAT, CDR2 FQNNGV. Trimming cost V 5 bases and J 2 bases; bases outside gene matches: 14. CDR3 size: 18 residues. The CDR3 nucleotides read TGTGCCAGCAGCCCCACATTAAGGGTAGCGGGAGGTCAAGAGACCCAGTACTTC. Translation: CASSPTLRVAGGQETQYF.

This rearrangement joins TRBV15 to TRBJ2-3; D not certain. The CDR3 runs to 13 residues. Germline V lookup: CDR1 LNHNV, CDR2 YYDKDF (reference sequence). Trimming shortened V by 3 bases and J by 6 bases, and 10 bases separated the two germline ends. CDR3 in amino acids: CATSSFLVDTQYF. For the CDR3, the DNA is TGTGCCACCAGCAGTTTCCTTGTGGATACGCAGTATTTT.

The chain couples TRBV6-5 to TRBJ2-5; the match to TRBD2 covers 10 bases. Germline assignment: CDR1 MNHEY and CDR2 SVGAGI. J gave up 5 bases and V 2 bases, and 5 bases lay outside the gene matches. The CDR3 covers 15 residues. CDR3 DNA sequence: TGTGCCAGCAGTTACCAGCGGGGGGGCCTGGAGACCCAGTACTTC. Protein sequence: CASSYQRGGLETQYF.

The gene calls are TRBV21-1 and TRBJ2-7; TRBD1 is taken as the D call from the table, unchecked against the DNA. TRBV21-1 represents a pseudogene. This CDR3 region has 15 residues. The CDR3 DNA reads TGTGCCAGCAGCAAGGGATTGGACAGGGGAGGCGAGCAGTACTTC. This codes for CASSKGLDRGGEQYF.

In its sample, this clone was seen a few times. The chain combines TRBV28 with TRBJ1-3, with D possibly matching TRBD1 (5 bases). The CDR3 has 17 amino acids. Trimming removed 6 bases at V and 4 bases at J, with 22 bases between. CDR1 is MDHEN and CDR2 is SYDVKM in the germline V gene. The CDR3 protein is CASSQFPLGVSGNTIYF. The CDR3 region has the DNA TGTGCCAGCAGCCAGTTCCCTCTAGGGGTTTCGGGAAACACCATATATTTT. The whole variable domain, filled in from reference TRBV28 and TRBJ1-3, reads DVKVTQSSRYLVKRTGEKVFLECVQDMDHENMFWYRQDPGLGLRLIYFSYDVKMKEKGDIPEGYSVSREKKERFSLILESASTNQTSMYLCASSQFPLGVSGNTIYFGEGSWLTVV.

The rearrangement links TRBV7-3 to TRBJ2-7, with D tentatively TRBD2 (5 bases). The V gene lost 1 base and the J gene lost 2 bases, with 12 bases spanning the gap. Looked up from germline, CDR1 is SGHTA and CDR2 is FQGTGA. This CDR3 has 15 residues. In DNA, the CDR3 is TGTGCCAGCAGCTTAAGTTCGAGCGGAGCCTACGAGCAGTACTTC. Its translation: CASSLSSSGAYEQYF.

This clone has a handful of counts. The V and J genes are TRBV19 and TRBJ2-7; D is possibly TRBD1 (6 bases). Germline lookup yields CDR1 LNHDA and CDR2 SQIVND (reference sequence). Trimming took off 6 bases at V and 2 bases at J, with 11 bases between the two ends. The CDR3 is 13 amino acids. The CDR3 nucleotides read TGTGCCAGTAGCCAGGACAGAACCTACGAGCAGTACTTC. This encodes CASSQDRTYEQYF.

A few counts support this clone. The V call is TRBV19, the J call TRBJ1-3, with 10 positions matching TRBD1. This CDR3 comprises 17 residues. Germline CDR1 reads LNHDA; CDR2 reads SQIVND (reference sequence). The J segment lost 0 bases and the V segment lost 5 bases, leaving 7 bases of the junction unmatched. CDR3 in amino acids: CASSVRQGAISGNTIYF. The CDR3 DNA follows: TGTGCCAGTAGTGTACGACAGGGGGCCATCTCTGGAAACACCATATATTTT.

This clone was picked up one time. The gene calls are TRBV25-1 and TRBJ1-1; 8 positions match TRBD1. Germline assignment: CDR1 MGHDK and CDR2 SYGVNS. The CDR3 spans 16 residues. Trimming took 4 bases from V and 0 from J; bases not matched to a gene: 7. The CDR3 sequence: CASSASTGEMNTEAFF. CDR3 bases: TGTGCCAGCAGTGCCTCGACAGGGGAAATGAACACTGAAGCTTTCTTT.

The chain combines TRBV7-2 with TRBJ2-7, with D tentatively TRBD2 (7 bases). This CDR3 contains 14 residues. Trimming removed 1 base from V and 2 bases from J, with 9 bases in between. Per the germline V gene, CDR1 is SGHTA and CDR2 is FQGNSA. The CDR3 nucleotides are TGTGCCAGCAGCTTAGACGGGGGGCCCTACGAGCAGTACTTC. This codes for CASSLDGGPYEQYF.

This clone was found a few times. DNA of the CDR3: TGTGCCAGCAGTTTATTCGGGACTAGCGGGAGAGGGATCTACAATGAGCAGTTCTTC. This encodes CASSLFGTSGRGIYNEQFF. V gene TRBV27 combines with J gene TRBJ2-1; 14 nucleotides match TRBD2. With V trimmed by 1 base and J by 3 bases, 8 bases remained unmatched. CDR3 length equals 19 residues. In germline, CDR1 is MNHEY, CDR2 SMNVEV (reference sequence).

The J gene is TRBJ2-3, the V gene TRBV7-9; D unresolved. Per germline, CDR1 SEHNR and CDR2 FQNEAQ (reference sequence). There are 14 residues in the CDR3. Deletions cut 1 base from V and 6 bases from J, with 11 bases between. The CDR3 region is CASSLEPVRDTQYF. CDR3 DNA: TGTGCCAGCAGCTTAGAGCCGGTCCGTGATACGCAGTATTTT. Together with reference TRBV7-9 and TRBJ2-3, the CDR3 gives the full variable domain: DTGVSQNPRHKITKRGQNVTFRCDPISEHNRLYWYRQTLGQGPEFLTYFQNEAQLEKSRLLSDRFSAERPKGSFSTLEIQRTEQGDSAMYLCASSLEPVRDTQYFGPGTRLTVL.

The genes are TRBV28 and TRBJ1-4; 9 nucleotides line up with TRBD1. Looked up from germline, CDR1 is MDHEN and CDR2 is SYDVKM. V gave up 4 bases and J gave up 4 bases; unmatched junction bases: 7. The CDR3 length is 16 residues. The CDR3 bases are TGTGCCAGCAGTTCGATCAGACAGGGGGATAATGAAAAACTGTTTTTT. It encodes CASSSIRQGDNEKLFF. The whole variable domain, filled in from reference TRBV28 and TRBJ1-4, reads DVKVTQSSRYLVKRTGEKVFLECVQDMDHENMFWYRQDPGLGLRLIYFSYDVKMKEKGDIPEGYSVSREKKERFSLILESASTNQTSMYLCASSSIRQGDNEKLFFGSGTQLSVL.

This chain links TRBV9 with TRBJ2-1, with D possibly TRBD2 on 5 matching bases. Trimming took 1 base from V and 9 from J, leaving 11 bases between them. This CDR3 region has 13 residues. From germline, CDR1 is SGDLS and CDR2 YYNGEE. Here the CDR3 DNA reads TGTGCCAGCAGCGTATTAGAGGGAGCTGAGCAGTTCTTC. This gives the protein CASSVLEGAEQFF.